Listed below are T cell receptor beta chains from one sample, sequenced in a study of CD4 T cells in relation to SARS-CoV-2 and coronaviruses. Their antigen targets remain unknown. The table came from immunoSEQ multiplex PCR; TCRdb's copy has only in-frame clones and leaves some out. The table has under 25,000 clones, 70% to 85% seen once; the top ten hold 15% to 17%. Sequencing input: CD4+ T cells from PBMCs, cultured in vitro. The receptors were gathered from a human donor in good health. Each CDR3 is given with its conserved first and last residue. The D gene is left open where the match is weak. Only some rows state a clone size, as once, few, many or a class for expanded clones.

J	V	size	D	DNA	CDR3
TRBJ2-1	TRBV11-2	-	TRBD1	TGTGCCAGCAACTCTTTCGAGGCAGGGGGATACAATGAGCAGTTCTTC	CASNSFEAGGYNEQFF
TRBJ1-1	TRBV9	-	TRBD1	TGTGCCAGCAGCGGGGGACAGGGCAATCTCGTGAACACTGAAGCTTTCTTT	CASSGGQGNLVNTEAFF
TRBJ1-4	TRBV18	few	-	TGTGCCAGCTCACGAAACCGACAGGTTGCTAATGAAAAACTGTTTTTT	CASSRNRQVANEKLFF
TRBJ1-2	TRBV7-9	few	-	TGTGCCAGCAGCTTAACTATACAGGGATTCTATGGCTACACCTTC	CASSLTIQGFYGYTF
TRBJ1-3	TRBV10-3	few	TRBD1	TGTGCCATCAGTGAGTCTGACAGGGGGGAAGCTGGAAACACCATATATTTT	CAISESDRGEAGNTIYF
TRBJ2-2	TRBV7-9	few	-	TGTGCCAGCAGTTGGGGCGCCGGGGAGCTGTTTTTT	CASSWGAGELFF
TRBJ2-3	TRBV18	-	-	TGTGCCAGCTCACCGAGCGCGGTGGGGGGCACAGATACGCAGTATTTT	CASSPSAVGGTDTQYF
TRBJ2-1	TRBV5-1	-	TRBD2	TGCGCCAGCAGCTCACGGACTAGCGGGAGGGCCCGCAATGAGCAGTTCTTC	CASSSRTSGRARNEQFF
TRBJ2-2	TRBV3-1/TRBV3-2	few	TRBD1	TGTGCCAGCAGCTCCCGGGACAGGGGATTTGTCGGGGAGCTGTTTTTT	CASSSRDRGFVGELFF
TRBJ1-6	TRBV11-1	few	TRBD1	TGTGCCAGCAGCTCCACAGGGGATTCACCCCTCCACTTT	CASSSTGDSPLHF
TRBJ2-3	TRBV5-1	-	-	TGCGCCAGCAGCTTGGCGGGGCCCACAGATACGCAGTATTTT	CASSLAGPTDTQYF
TRBJ2-5	TRBV6-1	-	-	TGTGCCAGCAGTGTGTCCCGAACGGACGGGCAAGAGACCCAGTACTTC	CASSVSRTDGQETQYF
TRBJ1-2	TRBV6-6	-	-	TGTGCCAGCACCGGGTTGGGGGGCTACACCTTC	CASTGLGGYTF
TRBJ1-2	TRBV9	few	-	TGTGCCAGCAGCAATGGGGGGGCATCAACCTATGGCTACACCTTC	CASSNGGASTYGYTF
TRBJ1-5	TRBV24-1	-	-	TGTGCCACCAGTGATGGCAGGTTCCAGACCCAGCATTTT	CATSDGRFQTQHF
TRBJ1-1	TRBV4-1	few	-	TGCGCCAGCAGCCAAGGCCTACTACGGGGGGGGCGGATGAACACTGAAGCTTTCTTT	CASSQGLLRGGRMNTEAFF
TRBJ1-1	TRBV6-2/TRBV6-3	-	TRBD1	TGTGCCAGCAGTTCCCCATACAGGGGAGGCGCTGAAGCTTTCTTT	CASSSPYRGGAEAFF
TRBJ1-6	TRBV7-3	once	-	TGTGCCAGCAGCCTACACTGGGGACGTGGGAGTAGGTCCTATAATTCACCCCTCCACTTT	CASSLHWGRGSRSYNSPLHF
TRBJ1-1	TRBV5-1	-	TRBD1	TGCGCCAGTACAGGGGGTGGAGGGATGAACACTGAAGCTTTCTTT	CASTGGGGMNTEAFF